This TCR beta chain was sequenced in a study of CD8 T cells in Susac syndrome. This clonotype was seen only once. Random hexamers were used to reverse transcribe an amount of about 0.45 to 1 ug RNA. TCRdb reprocessed the immunoSEQ multiplex PCR reads via MiXCR and lists one record per CDR3 protein. The top ten hold 0.1% to 0.13% of the sample, which has about 180,000 distinct CDR3 sequences, under 95% seen once. Sample: CD4+ T cells from PBMCs. This TCR was recovered from a human donor with Susac syndrome.

This CDR3 is CASSLQGREETQYF. In DNA form, the CDR3 reads TGCGCCAGCAGCTTGCAGGGGAGGGAAGAGACCCAGTACTTC. The chain links TRBV5-1 to TRBJ2-5, with D possibly TRBD2 on 7 matching bases. V was shortened by 1 base and J by 3 bases, with 10 bases between the two germline ends. Germline values: CDR1 SGHRS, CDR2 YFSETQ. The CDR3 consists of 14 residues.